This T cell receptor (beta chain) came from a study of T-cell memory formation after mild COVID-19. In germline, CDR1 is SGHRS, CDR2 YFSETQ. Trimming took 0 bases from V and 0 from J, leaving 6 bases between them. This CDR3 region has 15 residues. One entry per CDR3 protein results from TCRdb running MiXCR on the 5' RACE reads. Of around 340,000 distinct CDR3 sequences listed, around 13% are singletons. The rearrangement links TRBV5-1 to TRBJ2-2; possible D gene TRBD1, 5 bases. Input material: PBMCs or a T cell subset sorted from them (not recorded which). The clonotype was recovered from a man aged 18 to 29 who had mild COVID-19 (a few samples of this study predate the infection). Cell type and time point are not known. The CDR3 spells CASSLATANTGELFF. DNA for the CDR3: TGCGCCAGCAGCTTGGCGACAGCGAACACCGGGGAGCTGTTTTTT.